This TCR beta chain derives from a study of cytomegalovirus exposure and HLA in healthy donors. The primer mix had 60 Vbeta and 13 Jbeta primers. Measured with immunoSEQ multiplex PCR; TCRdb has only the in-frame clones, and not every one. The sample has about 250,000 clones, roughly 80% seen once. General study points: A later analysis found that most CMV-associated TCR beta chains appeared HLA-restricted. About 87% or about 30% of the time was how often most TCR beta V segments were productive, according to an earlier analysis. CMV serostatus was the only immune exposure information that was available.

Details on this clone: The antigen remains undetermined.

There were likely unrecorded immune exposures, though donors were nominally healthy when sampled. Trimming pared 3 bases from V and 6 bases from J, leaving 15 bases between. The CDR3 spans 15 residues. Germline CDR1 is MDHEN and CDR2 is SYDVKM. The specimen sequenced was PBMCs. The V and J genes are TRBV28 and TRBJ1-5; D might be TRBD1 (5 bases). The clonotype was recovered from a girl aged 2-15 years in good health and CMV-seronegative. The CDR3 loop is CASSFVGLRGQPQHF. The CDR3 bases are TGTGCCAGCAGTTTCGTGGGTTTAAGGGGTCAGCCCCAGCATTTT.